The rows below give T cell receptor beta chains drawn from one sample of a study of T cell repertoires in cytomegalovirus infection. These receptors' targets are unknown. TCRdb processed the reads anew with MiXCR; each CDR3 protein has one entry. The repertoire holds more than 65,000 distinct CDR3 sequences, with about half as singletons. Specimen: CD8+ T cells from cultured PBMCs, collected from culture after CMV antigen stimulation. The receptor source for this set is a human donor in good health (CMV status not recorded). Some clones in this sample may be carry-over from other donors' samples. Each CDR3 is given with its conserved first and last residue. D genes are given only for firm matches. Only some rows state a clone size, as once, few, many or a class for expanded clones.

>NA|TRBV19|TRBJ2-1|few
TGTGCCAGTAGTATCAGTGACGGAGAGAATGAGCAGTTCTTC
CASSISDGENEQFF
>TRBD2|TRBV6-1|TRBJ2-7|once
TGTGCCAGCAGTTACAAGTATACTAGCGGTACCTCCTACGAGCAGTACTTC
CASSYKYTSGTSYEQYF
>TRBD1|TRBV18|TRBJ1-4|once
TGTGCCAGCTCACCGACACAGGGGATGGTTGAAAAACTGTTTTTT
CASSPTQGMVEKLFF
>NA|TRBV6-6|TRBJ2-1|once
TGTGCCGTAGGGTCCAATGAGCAGTTCTTC
CAVGSNEQFF
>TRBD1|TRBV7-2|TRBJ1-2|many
TGTGCCAGCAGCCCGGACAGGGTGGTTAACTATGGCTACACCTTC
CASSPDRVVNYGYTF
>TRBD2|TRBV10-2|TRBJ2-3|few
TGCGCCAGCAGAGCAGGGACTAGCGGGTGGGATACGCAGTATTTT
CASRAGTSGWDTQYF
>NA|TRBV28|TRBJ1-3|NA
TGTGCCAGCAGTTCATACTCCGAGACCTCTGGAAACACCATATATTTT
CASSSYSETSGNTIYF
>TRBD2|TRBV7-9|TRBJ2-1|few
TGTGCCAGCAGCCCAACATTAATAGCGGGGGGCTGGCATGAGCAGTTCTTC
CASSPTLIAGGWHEQFF
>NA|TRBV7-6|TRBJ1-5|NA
TGTGCCAGCAGCTTGGGGGAAAGTAGGCAGCCCCAGCATTTT
CASSLGESRQPQHF
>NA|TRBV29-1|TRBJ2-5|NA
TGCAGCGTAAAACAAAGGGGGGGCCTACAAGAGACCCAGTACTTC
CSVKQRGGLQETQYF
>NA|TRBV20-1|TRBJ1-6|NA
TGCAGTGCTAGAGACCCGCAGCACCCTATGGCACCCCTCCACTTT
CSARDPQHPMAPLHF
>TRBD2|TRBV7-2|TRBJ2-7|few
TGTGCCAGCAGCCCGGGACTAGCGGGAGGGGGCGAGCAGTACTTC
CASSPGLAGGGEQYF
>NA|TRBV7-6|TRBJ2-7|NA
TGTGCCAGCAGCTCCGGTAGCAGAACCTACGAGCAGTACTTC
CASSSGSRTYEQYF
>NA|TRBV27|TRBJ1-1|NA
TGTGCCAGCTCCCGTGGGAGGTCTGAAGCTTTCTTT
CASSRGRSEAFF
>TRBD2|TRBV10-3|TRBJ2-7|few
TGTGCCATCAGTGAAGGGACTAGCGGGAGTTACTACGAGCAGTACTTC
CAISEGTSGSYYEQYF
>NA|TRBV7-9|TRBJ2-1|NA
TGTGCCAGCAGCTTAGGCGGGGTCTCCTACAATGAGCAGTTCTTC
CASSLGGVSYNEQFF
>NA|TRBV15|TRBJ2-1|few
TGTGCCACCAGCAGAGATCGGGTAACAGAAGCCTACAATGAGCAGTTCTTC
CATSRDRVTEAYNEQFF
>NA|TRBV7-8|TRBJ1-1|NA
TGTGCCAGCAGCTCCTCCGACACTGAAGCTTTCTTT
CASSSSDTEAFF
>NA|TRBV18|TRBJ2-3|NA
TGTGCCAGCTCACCATACCAGGGGATAGCAGATACGCAGTATTTT
CASSPYQGIADTQYF
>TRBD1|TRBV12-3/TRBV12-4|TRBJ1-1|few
TGTGCCAGCAGTTTTCGGACAGGGGGAAAAAAAGCTTTCTTT
CASSFRTGGKKAFF
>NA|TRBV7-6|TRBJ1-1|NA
TGTGCCAGCAGCCGTGAACAGGGGAACACTGAAGCTTTCTTT
CASSREQGNTEAFF
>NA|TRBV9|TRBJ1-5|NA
TGTGCCAGCAGCGTAGGGGCAGGGAGTCAGCCCCAGCATTTT
CASSVGAGSQPQHF
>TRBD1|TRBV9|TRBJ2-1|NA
TGTGCCAGCAGCGATGGACAGGCCTACAATGAGCAGTTCTTC
CASSDGQAYNEQFF
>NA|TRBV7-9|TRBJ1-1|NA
TGTGCCACCGTTGAGGGCACTGAAGCTTTCTTT
CATVEGTEAFF
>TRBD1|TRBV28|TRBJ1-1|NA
TGTGCCAGCAGTATCGGACAGGGAGGCACTGAAGCTTTCTTT
CASSIGQGGTEAFF
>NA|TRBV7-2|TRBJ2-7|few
TGTGCCAGCAGGTATCAGGGGTCCTACGAGCAGTACTTC
CASRYQGSYEQYF
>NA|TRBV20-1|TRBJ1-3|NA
TGCAGTGCTAGACAAAACCCCACAGGGAACTCTGGAAACACCATATATTTT
CSARQNPTGNSGNTIYF
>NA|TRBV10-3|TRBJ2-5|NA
TGTGCCATCAGGGACTCTGAAGAGACCCAGTACTTC
CAIRDSEETQYF
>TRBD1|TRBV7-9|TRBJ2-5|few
TGTGCCAGCAGCACCGGGACAGGGGGCCGCCAAGAGACCCAGTACTTC
CASSTGTGGRQETQYF